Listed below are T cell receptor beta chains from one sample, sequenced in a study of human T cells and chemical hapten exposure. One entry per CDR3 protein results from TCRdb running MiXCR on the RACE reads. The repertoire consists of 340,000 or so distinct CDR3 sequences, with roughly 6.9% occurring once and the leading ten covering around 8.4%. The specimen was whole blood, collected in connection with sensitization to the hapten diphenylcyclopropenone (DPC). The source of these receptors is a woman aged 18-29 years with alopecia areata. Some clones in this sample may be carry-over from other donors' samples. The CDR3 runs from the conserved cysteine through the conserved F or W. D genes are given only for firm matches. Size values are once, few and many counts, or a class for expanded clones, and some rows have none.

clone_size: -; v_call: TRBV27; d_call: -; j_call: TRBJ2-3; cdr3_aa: CASSLGPSLSDTQYF; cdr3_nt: TGTGCCAGCAGTTTAGGGCCCAGTTTGTCAGATACGCAGTATTTT
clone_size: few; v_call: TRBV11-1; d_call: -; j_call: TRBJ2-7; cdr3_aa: CASSKRDEGREQYF; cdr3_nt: TGTGCCAGCAGCAAGAGGGACGAGGGGCGCGAGCAGTACTTC
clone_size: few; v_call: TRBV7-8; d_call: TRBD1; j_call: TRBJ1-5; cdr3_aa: CASSAGQGGWPQHF; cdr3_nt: TGTGCCAGCAGCGCCGGACAGGGCGGATGGCCCCAGCATTTT
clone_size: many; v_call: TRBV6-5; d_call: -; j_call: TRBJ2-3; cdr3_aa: CASSTGTTYAGDTQYF; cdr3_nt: TGTGCCAGCAGTACAGGGACGACTTATGCAGGGGATACGCAGTATTTT
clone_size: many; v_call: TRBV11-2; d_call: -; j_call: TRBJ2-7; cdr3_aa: CASSVLGGSYEQYF; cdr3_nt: TGTGCCAGCAGCGTGCTCGGGGGCTCCTACGAGCAGTACTTC
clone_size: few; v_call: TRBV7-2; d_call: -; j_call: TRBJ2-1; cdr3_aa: CASSLRQRGAYNEQFF; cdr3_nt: TGTGCCAGCAGCTTACGGCAGAGGGGGGCCTACAATGAGCAGTTCTTC
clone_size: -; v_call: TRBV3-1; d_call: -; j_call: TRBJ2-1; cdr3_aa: CASSPLQGYSYNEQFF; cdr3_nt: TGTGCCAGCAGCCCATTACAAGGATACTCCTACAATGAGCAGTTCTTC
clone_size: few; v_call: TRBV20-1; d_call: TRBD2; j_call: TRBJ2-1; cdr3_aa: CSASPLAGGYNEQFF; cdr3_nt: TGCAGTGCTAGCCCCCTAGCGGGGGGATACAATGAGCAGTTCTTC
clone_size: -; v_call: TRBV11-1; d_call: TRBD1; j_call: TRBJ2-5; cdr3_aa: CASSSTGAENQETQYF; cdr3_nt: TGTGCCAGCAGCTCAACAGGGGCCGAAAACCAAGAGACCCAGTACTTC
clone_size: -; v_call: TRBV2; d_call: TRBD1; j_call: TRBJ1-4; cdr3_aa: CASYWDREKGNEKLFF; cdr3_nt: TGTGCCTCATACTGGGACAGGGAAAAGGGAAATGAAAAACTGTTTTTT
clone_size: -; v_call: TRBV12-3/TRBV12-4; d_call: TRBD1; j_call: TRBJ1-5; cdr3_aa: CASRPGQSLGQPQHF; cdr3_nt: TGTGCCAGCAGGCCGGGACAGTCACTGGGGCAGCCCCAGCATTTT
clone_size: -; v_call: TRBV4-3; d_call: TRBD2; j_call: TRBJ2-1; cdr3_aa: CASSLSGGGLSGNEQFF; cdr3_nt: TGCGCCAGCAGCCTCTCGGGAGGAGGCCTCAGTGGAAATGAGCAGTTCTTC
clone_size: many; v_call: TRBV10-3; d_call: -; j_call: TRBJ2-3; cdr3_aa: CAISESRIGTDTQYF; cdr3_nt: TGTGCCATCAGTGAGTCGAGGATAGGCACAGATACGCAGTATTTT
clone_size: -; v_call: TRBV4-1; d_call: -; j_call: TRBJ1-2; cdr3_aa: CASSQDVDYGYTF; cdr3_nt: TGCGCCAGCAGCCAAGACGTGGACTATGGCTACACCTTC
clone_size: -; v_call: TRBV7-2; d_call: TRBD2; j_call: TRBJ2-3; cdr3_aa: CASSPAGGGGAGTQYF; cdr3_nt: TGTGCCAGCAGCCCGGCCGGAGGCGGGGGGGCTGGTACGCAGTATTTT
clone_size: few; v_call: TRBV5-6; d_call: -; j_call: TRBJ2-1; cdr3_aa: CASQVDLTQFF; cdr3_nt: TGTGCCAGCCAGGTGGACCTTACCCAGTTCTTC
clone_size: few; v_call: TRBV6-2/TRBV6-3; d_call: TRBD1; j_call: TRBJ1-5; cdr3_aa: CASTDRENQPQHF; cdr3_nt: TGTGCCAGCACGGACAGGGAGAATCAGCCCCAGCATTTT
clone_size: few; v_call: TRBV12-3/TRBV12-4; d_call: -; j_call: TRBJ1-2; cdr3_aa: CASSRTPLFSYTF; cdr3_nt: TGTGCCAGCAGCCGAACGCCACTGTTCAGCTACACCTTC
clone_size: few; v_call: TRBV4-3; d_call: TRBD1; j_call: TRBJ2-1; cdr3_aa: CASSQDFGDSSYNEQFF; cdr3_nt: TGCGCCAGCAGCCAAGACTTCGGGGACAGCTCCTACAATGAGCAGTTCTTC
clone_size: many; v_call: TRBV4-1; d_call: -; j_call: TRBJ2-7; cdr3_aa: CASSQGPGLTYEQYF; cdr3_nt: TGCGCCAGCAGCCAAGGGCCAGGGCTGACCTACGAGCAGTACTTC
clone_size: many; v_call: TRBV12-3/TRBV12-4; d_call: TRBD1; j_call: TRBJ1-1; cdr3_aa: CASGTGAEAFF; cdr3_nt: TGTGCCAGCGGAACAGGGGCTGAAGCTTTCTTT
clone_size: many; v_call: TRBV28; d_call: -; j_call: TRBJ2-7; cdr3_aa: CASSRGPAGEQYF; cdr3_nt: TGTGCCAGCAGTAGGGGCCCCGCGGGGGAGCAGTACTTC
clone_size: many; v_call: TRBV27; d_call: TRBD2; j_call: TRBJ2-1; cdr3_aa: CASSLGSGGTQNEQFF; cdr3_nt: TGTGCCAGCAGTTTAGGGAGCGGGGGTACCCAGAATGAGCAGTTCTTC
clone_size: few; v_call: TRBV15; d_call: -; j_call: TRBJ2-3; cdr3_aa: CATSSPREATDTQYF; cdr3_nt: TGTGCCACCAGCAGCCCTAGAGAAGCAACAGATACGCAGTATTTT
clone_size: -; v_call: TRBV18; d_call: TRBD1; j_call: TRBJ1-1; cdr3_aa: CASSSQGSGTEAFF; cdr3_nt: TGTGCCAGCTCCTCACAGGGGTCCGGCACTGAAGCTTTCTTT
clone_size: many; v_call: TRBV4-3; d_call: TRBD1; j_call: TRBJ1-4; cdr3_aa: CASSQTTEGTAPFGKLFF; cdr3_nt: TGCGCCAGCAGCCAAACAACCGAAGGGACAGCACCTTTCGGGAAACTGTTTTTT
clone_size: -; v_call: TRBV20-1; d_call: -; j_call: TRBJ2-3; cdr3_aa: CSAGEGGPTDTQYF; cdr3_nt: TGCAGTGCCGGAGAAGGGGGGCCCACAGATACGCAGTATTTT
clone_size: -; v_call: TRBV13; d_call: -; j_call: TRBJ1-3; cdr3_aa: CASSGSVEAGNTIYF; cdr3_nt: TGTGCCAGCAGCGGATCGGTAGAGGCCGGAAACACCATATATTTT